This TCR beta chain was identified in a study of blood T cell repertoires in COVID-19. About the research overall: Acute and convalescent COVID-19 samples came from the United States, Italy and Spain. Sample material is recorded as cDNA or gDNA derived from T cells, B-cell-depleted T cells, or PBMCs.

This CDR3 comprises 14 residues. The V and J ends lost 2 bases and 8 bases respectively, with 15 bases between them. Germline lookup yields CDR1 SGHDN and CDR2 FVKESK. Original analysis: Amplification with reference gene primers provided the estimates of nucleated cell counts. Only in-frame clones appear in the TCRdb table, and some are missing; sequencing was by immunoSEQ multiplex PCR. Clone size and the V and J calls come from that table; the DNA yielded D and trimming. The repertoire holds around 80,000 clones, with roughly 80% as singletons. The chain is built from TRBV14 and TRBJ1-1, with D uncertain. What was sequenced was peripheral blood. The receptor was isolated from a woman aged 80 or over with acute or convalescent COVID-19. CDR3 amino acids: CASSQSGRTLEAFF. CDR3 nucleotide sequence: TGTGCCAGCAGCCAAAGCGGCAGAACCTTAGAAGCTTTCTTT.